These 27 T cell receptor beta chains were sequenced from one sample in a study of blood T cell repertoires in COVID-19. The data were produced by immunoSEQ multiplex PCR, yet TCRdb's version contains in-frame clones alone and is incomplete. The data hold about 170,000 clones, with about 80% observed a single time. The sample taken for sequencing was peripheral blood. Receptor source: an elderly woman with acute or convalescent COVID-19.

The chain recombines TRBV10-3 with TRBJ2-5; D not certain. Looked up from germline, CDR1 is ENHRY and CDR2 is SYGVKD. Trimming took 0 bases from V and 3 from J, leaving 8 bases between them. The CDR3 loop spans 14 amino acids. CDR3 residues: CAISESPAKETQYF. The CDR3 DNA reads as TGTGCCATCAGTGAGTCCCCCGCGAAAGAGACCCAGTACTTC.

The chain links TRBV6-6 to TRBJ1-5; D possibly corresponds to TRBD1 (5 bases). Looked up from germline, CDR1 is MNHNY and CDR2 is SVGAGI (reference sequence). V was pared by 8 bases and J by 1 base, with 15 bases between. CDR3 length equals 15 residues. The CDR3: CASLPGGRSNQPQHF. CDR3 in DNA: TGTGCCAGCCTACCGGGGGGAAGGAGCAATCAGCCCCAGCATTTT.

CDR3 bases: TGTGCCAGCAGTGAAGGTGTGGGGGCCGGTACCCAAGAGACCCAGTACTTC. The encoded protein is CASSEGVGAGTQETQYF. V is TRBV6-1 and J is TRBJ2-5, with D maybe TRBD1 (6 bases). Germline CDR1 is MNHNS and CDR2 is SASEGT. The CDR3 is made up of 17 amino acids. The V and J ends lost 1 base and 1 base respectively, with 16 bases between them.

The CDR3 spells CASSPLPPGQGAFGANVLTF. CDR3 DNA: TGTGCCAGCAGTCCGCTACCCCCGGGACAGGGGGCTTTTGGGGCCAACGTCCTGACTTTC. The genes are TRBV27 and TRBJ2-6, with TRBD1 identical over 12 bases. The germline gives CDR1 MNHEY, CDR2 SMNVEV (reference sequence). The ends lost 5 bases at V and 3 bases at J; junction bases unmatched: 14. This CDR3 comprises 20 residues.

The chain recombines TRBV19 with TRBJ2-2, with 11 bases lining up with TRBD2. CDR3 length: 18 amino acids. Trimming cost V 1 base and J 4 bases; bases outside gene matches: 8. Germline CDR1 LNHDA, CDR2 SQIVND (reference sequence). The chain's CDR3 is CASSIGASGRLSTGELFF. In DNA, the CDR3 is TGTGCCAGTAGTATAGGGGCTAGCGGGAGGTTGAGCACCGGGGAGCTGTTTTTT.

This chain uses TRBV6-5 with TRBJ2-3, with D possibly matching TRBD2 (6 bases). V lost 2 bases, J lost 2 bases, and 11 bases lay in between. In germline, CDR1 is MNHEY, CDR2 SVGAGI. This CDR3 has 15 amino acids. The chain's CDR3 is CASSYGAGFTDTQYF. The DNA for the CDR3 is TGTGCCAGCAGTTACGGCGCGGGGTTCACAGATACGCAGTATTTT.

The CDR3 DNA reads as TGCGCCAGCAGGGCGACAGGGGGCGAAGGCTATGGCTACACCTTC. It codes for CASRATGGEGYGYTF. V is TRBV5-1 and J is TRBJ1-2; 10 positions agree with TRBD1. This CDR3 contains 15 residues. Germline V gives CDR1 SGHRS, CDR2 YFSETQ. V shed 5 bases, J shed 4 bases, and the junction held 8 bases outside the gene matches.

This clone is a singleton in its sample. The chain uses TRBV11-3 and TRBJ2-2; weak D call: TRBD2 (5 bases). Trimming removed 5 bases from V and 5 bases from J, with 9 bases in between. CDR1 and CDR2 (germline): SGHNT, YENEEA. This CDR3 has 13 residues. The CDR3 region is CASSPRLTGELFF. The CDR3 DNA follows: TGTGCCAGCAGCCCTCGACTAACCGGGGAGCTGTTTTTT.

The V call is TRBV7-9, the J call TRBJ2-5; 12 nucleotides agree with TRBD2. The CDR3 consists of 18 residues. Germline assignment: CDR1 SEHNR and CDR2 FQNEAQ (reference sequence). The trim removed 2 bases at V and 4 bases at J, leaving 11 bases unmatched. Written as DNA, the CDR3 is TGTGCCAGCAGCTTAAATTTCGCGCTAGCGGGAGGGCCAGAGACCCAGTACTTC. Translated: CASSLNFALAGGPETQYF.

This chain links TRBV19 with TRBJ1-5; D gene uncertain. The germline CDR1 and CDR2 sequences are LNHDA and SQIVND (reference sequence). V was trimmed by 4 bases and J by 0 bases, leaving 7 bases between them. The CDR3 has 14 residues. The CDR3 sequence: CASSRGNSNQPQHF. DNA of the CDR3: TGTGCCAGTAGTAGAGGGAATAGCAATCAGCCCCAGCATTTT.

This clone was detected once. The chain is built from TRBV19 and TRBJ2-1, with D tentatively TRBD2 (7 bases). The germline V and J ends were trimmed by 6 bases and 7 bases, with 19 bases remaining between them. CDR1 and CDR2 (germline): LNHDA, SQIVND (reference sequence). This CDR3 contains 15 residues. DNA for the CDR3: TGTGCCAGTAGGAGAACGGGGGGCCCTGTGAATGAGCAGTTCTTC. It yields the protein CASRRTGGPVNEQFF.

The chain recombines TRBV6-2 or TRBV6-3 with TRBJ1-5, with D possibly being TRBD1 (5 bases). Germline lookup yields CDR1 MNHEY and CDR2 SVGEGT. V lost 6 bases to trimming and J lost 1 base, with 16 bases between them. This CDR3 has 16 amino acids. The CDR3 region has the DNA TGTGCCAGCAGCGACCCGGGGGGAAGAAGCAATCAGCCCCAGCATTTT. It codes for CASSDPGGRSNQPQHF.

Concerning this clone itself: An end of the junction differs from the germline gene, which may be a read error. The chain links TRBV28 to TRBJ1-2, with no clear D. Per the germline V gene, CDR1 is MDHEN and CDR2 is SYDVKM. This CDR3 is built from 11 residues. CDR3 in amino acids: CASSSHVRVLF. The CDR3 DNA follows: TGTGCCAGCAGCTCCCACGTCCGGGTGCTATTC.

In its sample, this clone was seen a few times. The chain has TRBV19 and TRBJ1-5; no definite D call. Trimming removed 7 bases from V and 2 bases from J, with 6 bases in between. The CDR3 has 12 amino acids. CDR1 and CDR2 from the germline V gene are LNHDA and SQIVND (reference sequence). The chain's CDR3 is CASNAGNQPQHF. The CDR3 bases are TGTGCCAGTAACGCGGGCAATCAGCCCCAGCATTTT. Variable domain in full (rest from reference TRBV19 and TRBJ1-5): DGGITQSPKYLFRKEGQNVTLSCEQNLNHDAMYWYRQDPGQGLRLIYYSQIVNDFQKGDIAEGYSVSREKKESFPLTVTSAQKNPTAFYLCASNAGNQPQHFGDGTRLSIL.

This chain joins TRBV5-6 and TRBJ2-1, with TRBD2 matching over 12 bases. The V gene end was trimmed by 2 bases and the J gene end by 8 bases; junction bases not matched to a gene: 5. The germline CDR1 and CDR2 sequences are SGHDT and YYEEEE. This CDR3 contains 15 residues. The CDR3 region has the DNA TGTGCCAGCAGCTTACTAGCGGGAGGACGCCATGAGCAGTTCTTC. This gives the protein CASSLLAGGRHEQFF. Together with reference TRBV5-6 and TRBJ2-1, the CDR3 gives the full variable domain: DAGVTQSPTHLIKTRGQQVTLRCSPKSGHDTVSWYQQALGQGPQFIFQYYEEEERQRGNFPDRFSGHQFPNYSSELNVNALLLGDSALYLCASSLLAGGRHEQFFGPGTRLTVL.

The CDR3 loop reads CASSRGTGEADTQYF. The CDR3 DNA is TGCGCCAGCTCAAGAGGGACAGGGGAAGCAGATACGCAGTATTTT. The chain recombines TRBV10-1 with TRBJ2-3; TRBD1 agrees at 10 bases. The germline V gene encodes CDR1 WNHNN and CDR2 SYGVQD (reference sequence). Losses at the gene ends were 8 bases for V and 4 bases for J; bases not matched to a gene: 9. The CDR3 is 15 amino acids.

This chain links TRBV30 with TRBJ1-6; the D is unclear. V was clipped by 3 bases and J by 12 bases, with 12 bases between them. Per the germline V gene, CDR1 is GTSNPN and CDR2 is SVGIG (reference sequence). The length of the CDR3 is 12 residues. DNA for the CDR3: TGTGCCTGGAGGCGAACGAGTGGACCCCTCCACTTT. It specifies CAWRRTSGPLHF.

This chain uses TRBV5-5 with TRBJ1-2; tentatively, D is TRBD1 (6 bases). Per germline, CDR1 SGHKS and CDR2 YYEKEE (reference sequence). Trimming removed 6 bases from V and 0 bases from J, with 12 bases in between. The CDR3 runs 14 residues. Here the CDR3 reads CASTRGGPNYGYTF. CDR3 DNA sequence: TGTGCCAGCACCCGGGGGGGCCCTAACTATGGCTACACCTTC.

The V gene is TRBV3-1 (or the pseudogene TRBV3-2), the J gene TRBJ1-1, with D tentatively TRBD1 (5 bases). CDR1 and CDR2 (germline): LGHDT, YNNKEL (reference sequence). This CDR3 contains 14 residues. Deletions cut 4 bases from V and 3 bases from J, with 12 bases between. CDR3 bases: TGTGCCAGCAGCCTAGGGGCTTACGACACTGAAGCTTTCTTT. Translating gives CASSLGAYDTEAFF.

The V and J genes are TRBV28 and TRBJ1-2; D call uncertain. Germline V CDR1 and CDR2: MDHEN, SYDVKM. CDR3 length equals 11 residues. Trimming removed 7 bases from V and 0 bases from J, with 3 bases in between. CDR3 bases: TGTGCCAGCACCGCTAACTATGGCTACACCTTC. It codes for CASTANYGYTF.

The V call is TRBV7-3, the J call TRBJ2-1; TRBD1 matches 10 bases. Germline assignment: CDR1 SGHTA and CDR2 FQGTGA. The CDR3 contains 16 residues. The J segment lost 4 bases and the V segment lost 5 bases, leaving 8 bases of the junction unmatched. The CDR3 protein is CASSNGGQGLYNEQFF. The CDR3 DNA is TGTGCCAGCAGCAATGGGGGACAGGGGCTTTACAATGAGCAGTTCTTC.

The chain carries TRBV10-1 and TRBJ2-1; no clear D gene. CDR3 size: 15 residues. Per the germline V gene, CDR1 is WNHNN and CDR2 is SYGVQD (reference sequence). V lost 4 bases and J lost 6, with 16 bases in between. In nucleotides, the CDR3 is TGCGCCAGCAGTGTAGGATCACTATCCGGCAATGAGCAGTTCTTC. Its protein product is CASSVGSLSGNEQFF.

The V and J genes are TRBV6-1 and TRBJ1-6; no reliable D call. V was cut by 3 bases and J by 0 bases, with 6 bases left in between. Germline CDR1 and CDR2: MNHNS and SASEGT. The CDR3 spans 15 residues. CDR3 protein: CASSELSSYNSPLHF. CDR3 DNA: TGTGCCAGCAGTGAGCTGAGCTCCTATAATTCACCCCTCCACTTT.

The chain has TRBV5-1 and TRBJ2-5; 7 bases are shared with TRBD2. Per the germline V gene, CDR1 is SGHRS and CDR2 is YFSETQ. After removal of 2 bases from V and 5 bases from J, the junction contained 12 bases not matched to a gene. CDR3 length: 16 amino acids. The CDR3 DNA is TGCGCCAGCAGCTTAGGACTAGGGACGTTTGGGGAGACCCAGTACTTC. The encoded protein is CASSLGLGTFGETQYF.

V and J are TRBV5-4 and TRBJ2-3, with 9 bases matching TRBD1. Trimming at V came to 2 bases and at J to 3 bases, leaving 7 bases not matched to a gene. This CDR3 is built from 16 residues. Per germline, CDR1 SGHNT and CDR2 YYREEE (reference sequence). The CDR3 loop is CASSLEVQGATDTQYF. CDR3 in DNA: TGTGCCAGCAGCTTAGAGGTACAGGGGGCGACAGATACGCAGTATTTT.

This chain links TRBV14 with TRBJ2-1; 7 nucleotides agree with TRBD1. From germline, CDR1 is SGHDN and CDR2 FVKESK. The CDR3 totals 15 residues. V lost 10 bases and J lost 2; bases outside the gene matches: 11. Here the CDR3 reads CANQTGTETYNEQFF. In nucleotides, the CDR3 is TGTGCCAATCAAACCGGGACAGAGACCTACAATGAGCAGTTCTTC. The full variable domain, completed using reference TRBV14 and TRBJ2-1, is EAGVTQFPSHSVIEKGQTVTLRCDPISGHDNLYWYRRVMGKEIKFLLHFVKESKQDESGMPNNRFLAERTGGTYSTLKVQPAELEDSGVYFCANQTGTETYNEQFFGPGTRLTVL.

The gene calls are TRBV6-2 or TRBV6-3 and TRBJ2-2, with 9 bases matching TRBD2. The CDR3 runs to 15 residues. Per the germline V gene, CDR1 is MNHEY and CDR2 is SVGEGT. V dropped 6 bases and J dropped 1; count of bases not matched to a gene: 3. The CDR3 nucleotides are TGTGCCAGCAGCTTTAGCGGGGGGAACACCGGGGAGCTGTTTTTT. This encodes CASSFSGGNTGELFF.